This T cell receptor (beta chain) appears in the sequencing data of a study of T cells in Graves' hyperthyroidism and ophthalmopathy. What was amplified from RNA transcripts were TCR beta CDR3 regions. HTBI primers were used for first-round RT-PCR of the TCR CDR3. TCRdb reprocessed the multiplex PCR reads with MiXCR, giving one entry per CDR3 protein. Altogether some 350,000 distinct CDR3 sequences are present, around 13% being singletons, with the ten largest covering around 32%. V shed 6 bases and J shed 5 bases, with 13 bases lying between them. Germline lookup yields CDR1 MDHEN and CDR2 SYDVKM. This CDR3 has 13 residues. This clonotype appeared a few times. Its specificity is not known. Study conclusions and caveats: Most thyroid clonotypes with frequency above 0.001 were detected in blood. It was a median 6.5 months before onset that the model predicted ophthalmopathy.

Sequenced input: blood. The clonotype originates from a woman in her forties with Graves' ophthalmopathy. The chain carries TRBV28 and TRBJ1-1; perhaps TRBD1 as D (5 bases). The CDR3 coding sequence is TGTGCCAGCAGGACCCCATGGGGGACTGAAGCTTTCTTT. It specifies CASRTPWGTEAFF.